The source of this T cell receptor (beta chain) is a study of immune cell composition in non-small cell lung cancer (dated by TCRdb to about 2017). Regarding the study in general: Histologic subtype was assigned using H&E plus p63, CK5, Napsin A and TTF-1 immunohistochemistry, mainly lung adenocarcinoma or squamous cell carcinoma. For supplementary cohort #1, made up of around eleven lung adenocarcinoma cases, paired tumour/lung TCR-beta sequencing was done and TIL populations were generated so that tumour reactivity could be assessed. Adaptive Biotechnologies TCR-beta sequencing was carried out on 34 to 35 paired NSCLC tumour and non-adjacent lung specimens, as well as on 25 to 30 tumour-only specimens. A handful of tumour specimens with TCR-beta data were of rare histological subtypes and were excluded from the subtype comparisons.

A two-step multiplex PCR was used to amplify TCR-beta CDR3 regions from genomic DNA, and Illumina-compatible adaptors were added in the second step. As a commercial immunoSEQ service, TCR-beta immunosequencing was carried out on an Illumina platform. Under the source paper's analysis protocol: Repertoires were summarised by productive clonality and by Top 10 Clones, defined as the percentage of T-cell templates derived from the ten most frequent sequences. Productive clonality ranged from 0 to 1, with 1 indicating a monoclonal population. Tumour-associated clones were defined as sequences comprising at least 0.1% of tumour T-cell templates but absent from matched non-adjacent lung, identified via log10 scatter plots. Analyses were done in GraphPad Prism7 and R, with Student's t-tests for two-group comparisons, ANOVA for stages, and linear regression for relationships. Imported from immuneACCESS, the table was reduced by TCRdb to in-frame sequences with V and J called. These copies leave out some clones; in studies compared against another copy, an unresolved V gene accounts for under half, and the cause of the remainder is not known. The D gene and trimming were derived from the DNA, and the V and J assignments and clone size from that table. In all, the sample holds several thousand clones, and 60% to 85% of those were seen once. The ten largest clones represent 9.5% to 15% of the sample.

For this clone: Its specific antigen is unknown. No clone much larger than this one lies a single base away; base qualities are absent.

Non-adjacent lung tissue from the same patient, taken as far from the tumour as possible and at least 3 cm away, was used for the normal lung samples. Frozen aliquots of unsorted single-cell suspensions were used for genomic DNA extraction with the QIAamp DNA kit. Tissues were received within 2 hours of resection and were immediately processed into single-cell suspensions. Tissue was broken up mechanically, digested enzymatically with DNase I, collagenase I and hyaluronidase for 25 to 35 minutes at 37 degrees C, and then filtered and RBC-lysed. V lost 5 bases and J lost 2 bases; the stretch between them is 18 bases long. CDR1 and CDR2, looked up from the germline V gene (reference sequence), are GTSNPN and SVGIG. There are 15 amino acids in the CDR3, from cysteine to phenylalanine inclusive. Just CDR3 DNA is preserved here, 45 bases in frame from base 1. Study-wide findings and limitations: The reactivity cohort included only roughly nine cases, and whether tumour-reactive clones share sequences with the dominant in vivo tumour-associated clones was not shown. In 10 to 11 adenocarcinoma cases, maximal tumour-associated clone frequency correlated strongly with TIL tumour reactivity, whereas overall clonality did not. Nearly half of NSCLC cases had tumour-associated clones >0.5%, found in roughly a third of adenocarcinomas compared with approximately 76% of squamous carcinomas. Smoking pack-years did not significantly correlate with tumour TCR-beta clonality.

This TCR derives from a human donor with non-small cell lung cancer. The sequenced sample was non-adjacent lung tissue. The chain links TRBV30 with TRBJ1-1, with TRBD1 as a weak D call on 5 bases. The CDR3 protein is CAWYDFGGSNTEAFF. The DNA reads TGTGCCTGGTATGACTTCGGGGGTTCTAACACTGAAGCTTTCTTT. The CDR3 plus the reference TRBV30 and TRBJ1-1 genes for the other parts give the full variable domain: SQTIHQWPATLVQPVGSPLSLECTVEGTSNPNLYWYRQAAGRGLQLLFYSVGIGQISSEVPQNLSASRPQDRQFILSSKKLLLSDSGFYLCAWYDFGGSNTEAFFGQGTRLTVV.